This T cell receptor (beta chain) emerged from a study of T cell clonality in common variable immunodeficiency. The CDR3 length is 14 residues. V dropped 0 bases and J dropped 4 bases, with 12 bases sitting between them. Germline V gene sequence: CDR1 SQVTM, CDR2 ANQGSEA. General study results and limits: Common variable immunodeficiency TCR beta sequences reportedly had fewer deletions and N-nucleotide insertions.

TCRdb keeps only in-frame clones here, not all; method: immunoSEQ multiplex PCR. This repertoire holds 30,000 to 35,000 clones, and none appear only once. This clone is labeled as medium-sized. The antigen is undetermined. The observed sequence ends 3 residues before the CDR3 terminus, with the missing tail filled in from the germline J gene. The source material was peripheral blood mononuclear cells. V is TRBV29-1 and J is TRBJ2-5; TRBD2 might be the D (5 bases). The source is a human donor with common variable immunodeficiency. CDR3 in amino acids: CSVEEPSPTETQYF. Incomplete CDR3 DNA: TGCAGCGTTGAAGAGCCTAGCCCCACAGAGACC.